This entry lists 5 T cell receptor beta chains sequenced from one sample in a study of OX40 agonist ivuxolimab in advanced cancers. The method was the immunoSEQ multiplex PCR assay. TCRdb stores this immuneACCESS table with in-frame sequences only. Part of the clones is absent; in the studies checked, under half of the shortfall reflects unresolved V genes, and no reason is known for the rest. The sample profile shows about 94,000 clones; more than 75% of them were found once. The top ten hold around 0.28% of the sample. Specimen: CD4+ or CD8+ T cells sorted from blood, collected in a trial of the OX40 agonist ivuxolimab. All receptors derive from an adult with an advanced solid tumor such as melanoma, head and neck, liver or kidney cancer.

The chain uses TRBV5-5 and TRBJ1-5; D not certain. The germline gives CDR1 SGHKS, CDR2 YYEKEE (reference sequence). V was pared by 1 base and J by 3 bases, with 8 bases between. This CDR3 contains 14 residues. CDR3 sequence: CASSLLDSNQPQHF. The CDR3 coding sequence is TGTGCCAGCAGCTTGTTGGATTCCAATCAGCCCCAGCATTTT. Together with reference TRBV5-5 and TRBJ1-5, the CDR3 gives the full variable domain: DAGVTQSPTHLIKTRGQQVTLRCSPISGHKSVSWYQQVLGQGPQFIFQYYEKEERGRGNFPDRFSARQFPNYSSELNVNALLLGDSALYLCASSLLDSNQPQHFGDGTRLSIL.

This rearrangement joins TRBV19 to TRBJ2-5; D not resolved. The CDR3 sequence is 13 residues long. Per germline, CDR1 LNHDA and CDR2 SQIVND (reference sequence). V was clipped by 8 bases and J by 4 bases, with 14 bases between them. The CDR3 loop is CASSWAARETQYF. The CDR3 nucleotides are TGTGCCAGTTCGTGGGCAGCTAGAGAGACCCAGTACTTC. The complete variable domain, with remaining parts taken from reference TRBV19 and TRBJ2-5, reads DGGITQSPKYLFRKEGQNVTLSCEQNLNHDAMYWYRQDPGQGLRLIYYSQIVNDFQKGDIAEGYSVSREKKESFPLTVTSAQKNPTAFYLCASSWAARETQYFGPGTRLLVL.

This CDR3 is CASSLGSQETQYF. The CDR3 region has the DNA TGTGCCAGCAGCTTGGGGTCCCAAGAGACCCAGTACTTC. The chain has TRBV5-4 and TRBJ2-5; D is unresolved. V was shortened by 0 bases and J by 1 base, with 4 bases between the two germline ends. The CDR3 is 13 residues long. The germline V gene encodes CDR1 SGHNT and CDR2 YYREEE (reference sequence). Supplemented by reference TRBV5-4 and TRBJ2-5, the full variable domain reads ETGVTQSPTHLIKTRGQQVTLRCSSQSGHNTVSWYQQALGQGPQFIFQYYREEENGRGNFPPRFSGLQFPNYSSELNVNALELDDSALYLCASSLGSQETQYFGPGTRLLVL.

This clone showed up just once. The chain employs TRBV11-2 and TRBJ2-4, with D possibly TRBD2 on 6 matching bases. The CDR3 extends over 11 amino acids. From germline, CDR1 is SGHAT and CDR2 FQNNGV. The V end was cut by 4 bases, the J end by 13 bases, with 11 bases between. The CDR3 bases are TGTGCCAGCAGCTCACTAGCCAGACAGTACTTC. It codes for CASSSLARQYF. The whole variable domain, remainder taken from reference TRBV11-2 and TRBJ2-4, is EAGVAQSPRYKIIEKRQSVAFWCNPISGHATLYWYQQILGQGPKLLIQFQNNGVVDDSQLPKDRFSAERLKGVDSTLKIQPAKLEDSAVYLCASSSLARQYFGAGTRLSVL.

This clone was seen more than once but under ten times. The J gene is TRBJ2-7, the V gene TRBV10-3; possibly TRBD1 or TRBD2 for D (6 bases each). The germline gives CDR1 ENHRY, CDR2 SYGVKD. V shed 4 bases and J shed 6 bases, with 13 bases lying between them. The CDR3 is 13 residues long. In DNA, the CDR3 is TGTGCCATCAGTGGGGTACAGGGAGGCGAGCAGTACTTC. Translated: CAISGVQGGEQYF.